Listed below are T cell receptor beta chains from one sample, sequenced in a study of T cells in Graves' hyperthyroidism and ophthalmopathy. TCRdb reprocessed the multiplex PCR reads via MiXCR and lists one record per CDR3 protein. The sample yields 450,000 to 600,000 distinct CDR3 sequences, 12% to 15% seen once. What was sequenced was blood. All receptors derive from a woman aged 40-49 years with Graves' hyperthyroidism. The CDR3 runs from the conserved cysteine through the conserved F or W. The D gene is left open where the match is weak. Clone sizes are given selectively: once, few, many, or a class where the clone is expanded.

DNA | CDR3 | size | V | D | length | J
TGTGCCAGCAGTTCCCAACGTTACCGGGACATTGAGCAGTTCTTC | CASSSQRYRDIEQFF | many | TRBV28 | NA | 15 | TRBJ2-1
TGTGCCAGCAGTTTAGGACTTTTCTACAATGAGCAGTTCTTC | CASSLGLFYNEQFF | many | TRBV12-3/TRBV12-4 | NA | 14 | TRBJ2-1
TGTGCCAGCAGTTTATATGGGGGAACCGGCTCCTACAATGAGCAGTTCTTC | CASSLYGGTGSYNEQFF | many | TRBV27 | NA | 17 | TRBJ2-1
TGTGCCAGCTCACCACGTCTATGGCGGGAGGGATACAATGAGCAGTTCTTC | CASSPRLWREGYNEQFF | few | TRBV18 | TRBD2 | 17 | TRBJ2-1
TGCGCCAGCAGCTTAATCGGACAGGGGGGAGAAGAGACCCAGTACTTC | CASSLIGQGGEETQYF | NA | TRBV5-1 | TRBD1 | 16 | TRBJ2-5
TGCAGTGCTGATTACCCTAGCGGGAATCTCTACGAGCAGTACTTC | CSADYPSGNLYEQYF | many | TRBV20-1 | TRBD2 | 15 | TRBJ2-7
TGTGCCAGCAGCTGGGACACCTGGAACTATGGCTACACCTTC | CASSWDTWNYGYTF | many | TRBV28 | NA | 14 | TRBJ1-2
TGTGCCAGCAGCGACAGGGTAGTGGGAGAGCAGTACTTC | CASSDRVVGEQYF | many | TRBV12-3/TRBV12-4 | TRBD1 | 13 | TRBJ2-7
TGCGCCAGCAGTCTTACGGACCAGTCGGGAACAGATACGCAGTATTTT | CASSLTDQSGTDTQYF | many | TRBV5-1 | NA | 16 | TRBJ2-3
TGTGCCAGCAGTTCACAGTTCCTCGGGGGCCAAGAGACCCAGTACTTC | CASSSQFLGGQETQYF | few | TRBV27 | NA | 16 | TRBJ2-5
TGCAGTGCTAGATCTCGCACCTATAGCAATCAGCCCCAGCATTTT | CSARSRTYSNQPQHF | few | TRBV20-1 | NA | 15 | TRBJ1-5
TGCGCCAGCAGCTTGGACGAGTCTGGGGCCAACGTCCTGACTTTC | CASSLDESGANVLTF | few | TRBV5-1 | NA | 15 | TRBJ2-6
TGTGCCAGCAGCTCCCAGGGCGGAAACACCGGGGAGCTGTTTTTT | CASSSQGGNTGELFF | few | TRBV7-9 | NA | 15 | TRBJ2-2
TGCAGCGCGGGACTAGCGGGATTATCAGGGGAGCAGTACTTC | CSAGLAGLSGEQYF | NA | TRBV29-1 | TRBD2 | 14 | TRBJ2-7
TGTGCCAGCGGGACAGGGAGAGACACTGAAGCTTTCTTT | CASGTGRDTEAFF | many | TRBV4-2 | TRBD1 | 13 | TRBJ1-1
TGTGCCAGCAGGGGGGCAGACCTATTCGGCTACAATGAGCAGTTCTTC | CASRGADLFGYNEQFF | many | TRBV5-8 | NA | 16 | TRBJ2-1
TGTGCCAGCTCAGGGACAGGGCCTAATGAAAGACTGTTTTTT | CASSGTGPNERLFF | few | TRBV18 | TRBD1 | 14 | TRBJ1-4
TGTGCCAGCAGCCGATCCCGGACTAGCGGCACAGATACGCAGTATTTT | CASSRSRTSGTDTQYF | NA | TRBV11-3 | TRBD2 | 16 | TRBJ2-3
TGTGCCAGCAGCCCTCGGTGGAGCTACGAGCAGTACTTC | CASSPRWSYEQYF | many | TRBV3-1 | NA | 13 | TRBJ2-7
TGTGCCAGTAGTATAGCTTCCAGTTTGGGCACTGAAGCTTTCTTT | CASSIASSLGTEAFF | NA | TRBV19 | NA | 15 | TRBJ1-1
TGTGCCAGCTCACCTGGCCCGGGGGCGATGGGGGCCAACGTCCTGACTTTC | CASSPGPGAMGANVLTF | NA | TRBV18 | NA | 17 | TRBJ2-6
TGCGCCAGCAGCCAAGCGCCTGGCCAGGGGGAGACCCAGTACTTC | CASSQAPGQGETQYF | NA | TRBV4-1 | NA | 15 | TRBJ2-5
TGTGCCAGCAGTGACTCGAACCGGGTGGCCGGTGGCTACACCTTC | CASSDSNRVAGGYTF | many | TRBV6-4 | NA | 15 | TRBJ1-2
TGTGCCAGCAGTGGTCTGTATAGCAATCAGCCCCAGCATTTT | CASSGLYSNQPQHF | NA | TRBV2 | NA | 14 | TRBJ1-5
TGTGCCAGGAGACCCGGGACTAGCGGGAGGGCGACCTACGAGCAGTACTTC | CARRPGTSGRATYEQYF | many | TRBV25-1 | TRBD2 | 17 | TRBJ2-7
TGTGCCAGCAATTCCCCGGCGGGTCTATACGAGCAGTACTTC | CASNSPAGLYEQYF | NA | TRBV11-2 | NA | 14 | TRBJ2-7
TGTGCCAGCAGTCCTCGCCTCAGAGAGCAGTACTTC | CASSPRLREQYF | many | TRBV28 | NA | 12 | TRBJ2-7
TGTGCCAGCAGCTCGATACAGGGGATGGTGACAGAGACCCAGTACTTC | CASSSIQGMVTETQYF | few | TRBV5-5 | TRBD1 | 16 | TRBJ2-5
TGTGCCATCAATAGTTTGGAAAACACTGAAGCTTTCTTT | CAINSLENTEAFF | few | TRBV10-3 | NA | 13 | TRBJ1-1
TGTGCCAGCAGCTTAACGCCCGACAATGAGCAGTTCTTC | CASSLTPDNEQFF | many | TRBV7-9 | NA | 13 | TRBJ2-1
TGTGCCACCAGCAGAGCGTCCATCAATGAGCAGTTCTTC | CATSRASINEQFF | NA | TRBV15 | NA | 13 | TRBJ2-1
TGCGCCAGCAGCTTAGACCAGGGGGCGACCTACGAGCAGTACTTC | CASSLDQGATYEQYF | NA | TRBV5-1 | TRBD1 | 15 | TRBJ2-7